The clone carrying this T cell receptor (beta chain) came up once. 60 Vbeta and 13 Jbeta primers were used in PCR. Measured with immunoSEQ multiplex PCR; TCRdb has only the in-frame clones, and not every one. The sample carries 75,000 to 100,000 clones, 70% to 80% recorded once. The data belong to a study of cytomegalovirus exposure and HLA in healthy donors. Germline V lookup: CDR1 LGHNA, CDR2 YNFKEQ. Trimming left V 0 bases short and J 0 bases short, with 12 bases between. CDR3 size: 17 residues. The receptor was isolated from a woman in her sixties in good health and CMV-seropositive. Specimen: PBMCs. V and J are TRBV4-2 and TRBJ2-1; D is unresolved. This CDR3 reads CASSQEGGPSSYNEQFF. CDR3 DNA sequence: TGTGCCAGCAGCCAAGAAGGCGGCCCGAGCTCCTACAATGAGCAGTTCTTC.